This T cell receptor beta chain came from a study of shared clonotypes between healthy human individuals. With respect to this clone: Its antigen is still unknown.

Study-wide results and caveats: The four-donor shared clonotypes exceeded non-shared clonotypes in generation probability, with non-shared ones scoring lower. The authors expected sequencing depth to affect clonotype sharing among donors.

This CDR3 has 14 amino acids. The V gene end was trimmed by 5 bases and the J gene end by 1 base; junction bases not matched to a gene: 0. Germline values: CDR1 MRHNA, CDR2 SNTAGT. Source study methods: For the immunoSEQ data, sequences were junction-only without quality scores, so filtering differed. Measured with immunoSEQ multiplex PCR; TCRdb has only the in-frame clones, and not every one. The V and J calls and clone size were taken over from that table, and D and trimming were inferred from the DNA. The sample records hundreds of thousands of clones, 60% to 75% being singletons. The specimen was memory CD4+ T cells sorted from blood. The subset denotes: CD45RA-negative fraction. The sequence derives from a woman in her 30s in good health. This chain links TRBV6-4 with TRBJ2-2; 8 nucleotides line up with TRBD2. CDR3 in amino acids: CASSSGGNTGELFF. CDR3 sequence (DNA): TGTGCCAGCAGTAGCGGGGGGAACACCGGGGAGCTGTTTTTT.